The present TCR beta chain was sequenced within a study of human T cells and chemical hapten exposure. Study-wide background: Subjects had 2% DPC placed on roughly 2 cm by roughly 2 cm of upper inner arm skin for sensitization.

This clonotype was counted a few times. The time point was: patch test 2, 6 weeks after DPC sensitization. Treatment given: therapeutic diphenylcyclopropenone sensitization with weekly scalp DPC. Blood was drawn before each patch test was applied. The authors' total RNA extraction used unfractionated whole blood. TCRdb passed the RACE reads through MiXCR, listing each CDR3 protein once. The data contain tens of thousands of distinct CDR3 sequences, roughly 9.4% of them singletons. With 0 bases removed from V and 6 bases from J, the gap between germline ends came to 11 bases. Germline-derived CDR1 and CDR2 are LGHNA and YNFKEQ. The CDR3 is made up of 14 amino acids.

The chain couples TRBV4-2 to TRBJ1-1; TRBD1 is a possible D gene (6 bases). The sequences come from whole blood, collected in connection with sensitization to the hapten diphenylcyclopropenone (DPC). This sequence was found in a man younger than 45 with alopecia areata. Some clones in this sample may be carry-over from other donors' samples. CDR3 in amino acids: CASSQDRGFSEAFF. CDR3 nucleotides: TGTGCCAGCAGCCAAGATAGGGGGTTCTCTGAAGCTTTCTTT.